The clone carrying this T cell receptor beta chain qualifies as medium-sized (0.01 to 0.1%). TCRdb re-analysed the 5' RACE reads in MiXCR, keeping a single row per CDR3 protein. The sample carries some 12,000 distinct CDR3 sequences, approximately 6.2% recorded once. The data stem from a study of spatial heterogeneity in lung cancer. The sample's time point: sample taken at primary tumor resection. Unsorted samples of tumor, nontumor lung or frozen PBMC had their whole RNA sequenced. The donor group consisted of roughly 70 patients who had untreated, early-stage non-small cell lung cancer. This CDR3 spans 14 amino acids. Trimming at V came to 1 base and at J to 10 bases, leaving 7 bases not matched to a gene. In germline, CDR1 is SGHTA, CDR2 FQGNSA.

Sequences were derived from normal lung tissue next to the tumor, sampled at surgery. The sequence came from a male donor with early-stage non-small cell lung cancer. The chain couples TRBV7-2 to TRBJ1-2; TRBD1 aligns across 9 bases. The CDR3 reads CASSLGPDRGIYTF. The CDR3, as DNA: TGTGCCAGCAGCTTAGGCCCGGACAGGGGCATCTACACCTTC.